This TCR beta chain comes out of a study of glioma-infiltrating T cells after dendritic cell vaccination. The PCR used 60 V beta and 13 J beta primers. Sequencing used immunoSEQ multiplex PCR; TCRdb keeps in-frame clones, though not all of them. There are fewer than 100,000 clones in the sample; 80% to 90% occur only once, and 15% to 19% lies in the top ten. The receptor's source is a human donor with glioblastoma. The specimen comprised blood, sampled before dendritic cell vaccination.

CDR3 nucleotides: TGCGCCAGCAGCTTGCTGAGTAGTTCCTACAATGAGCAGTTCTTC. Translated: CASSLLSSSYNEQFF. The chain uses TRBV5-1 and TRBJ2-1, with D hard to call. The germline V gene encodes CDR1 SGHRS and CDR2 YFSETQ. CDR3 size: 15 residues. The V gene lost 1 base and the J gene lost 1 base, with 9 bases spanning the gap.